This TCR beta chain was captured by sequencing in a study of blood T cell repertoires in COVID-19. Overall study context: Sites across the United States, Italy and Spain contributed samples from acute and convalescent COVID-19. PBMCs, B-cell-depleted T cells, or T cells provided the cDNA or gDNA that made up the material.

The assay was immunoSEQ multiplex PCR, and TCRdb's table has in-frame clones only and misses some. The sample lists 200,000 to 300,000 clones; about nine tenths were seen once. This CDR3 spans 21 amino acids. The clonotype comes from a man younger than 40 with COVID-19, enrolled during active disease. The V call is TRBV12-2, the J call TRBJ1-6; TRBD1 is taken as the D call from the table, unchecked against the DNA. TRBV12-2 is tagged as a pseudogene. Sequencing was carried out using peripheral blood. The CDR3 nucleotides read TGTGCAAGTCGCTTGAGAGTGGGCGGACAGGGAGATGTAGTTTCTAGTTCACCCCTCCACTTT. It encodes CASRLRVGGQGDVVSSSPLHF.